Listed here are 31 T cell receptor beta chains from one sample, sequenced in a study of identical twins (dated by TCRdb to about 2016). The library was obtained by 5' RACE. Sequencer: Illumina HiSeq 2000. TCRdb reran the public reads through fastp at Q25 and MiXCR, keeping productive beta chains. Entries that share a CDR3 protein sequence are merged under the most common genes and DNA. The sample table lists 520,000 or so distinct CDR3 sequences, about 20% of them with a count of one. Jointly, the top ten make up about 0.99% of the sample. The same data also contributed to another study, on T cells expressing NK-cell markers.

The sequenced sample was CD4+ T cells sorted from blood. Every receptor here comes from a woman aged 18-30 years in good health.

The V gene is TRBV27, the J gene TRBJ2-1, with 9 nucleotides matching TRBD1. Germline CDR1 reads MNHEY; CDR2 reads SMNVEV (reference sequence). The CDR3 is made up of 16 amino acids. V shed 5 bases, J shed 4 bases, and the junction held 9 bases outside the gene matches. The CDR3 bases are TGTGCCAGCAGTCCCGCGGGGGACAGGGCATACAATGAGCAGTTCTTC. Translating it yields CASSPAGDRAYNEQFF.

This chain connects TRBV24-1 to TRBJ2-3; D is unclear. Trimming took 6 bases from V and 5 from J, leaving 5 bases between them. Germline V gene data show CDR1 as KGHDR and CDR2 as SFDVKD. There are 11 residues in the CDR3. CDR3 DNA: TGTGCCACCAGTTCTCAAGATACGCAGTATTTT. The encoded protein is CATSSQDTQYF.

This clonotype turned up a few times. V and J are TRBV7-9 and TRBJ2-7, with 7 positions matching TRBD1. The germline V gene encodes CDR1 SEHNR and CDR2 FQNEAQ (reference sequence). The V gene end was trimmed by 1 base and the J gene end by 5 bases; junction bases not matched to a gene: 5. The length of the CDR3 is 14 residues. CDR3 in DNA: TGTGCCAGCAGCTTAGACAGGGGCAGGAACGAGCAGTACTTC. It specifies CASSLDRGRNEQYF. The full variable domain, rest sourced from reference TRBV7-9 and TRBJ2-7, is DTGVSQNPRHKITKRGQNVTFRCDPISEHNRLYWYRQTLGQGPEFLTYFQNEAQLEKSRLLSDRFSAERPKGSFSTLEIQRTEQGDSAMYLCASSLDRGRNEQYFGPGTRLTVT.

The V and J genes are TRBV5-1 and TRBJ1-1, with 7 bases fitting TRBD1. CDR1 SGHRS and CDR2 YFSETQ come from the germline V gene. Losses at the gene ends were 0 bases for V and 3 bases for J; bases not matched to a gene: 2. There are 14 residues in the CDR3. CDR3: CASSLEGAYTEAFF. The CDR3 DNA reads TGCGCCAGCAGCTTGGAGGGGGCTTACACTGAAGCTTTCTTT.

This clonotype has just a few counts. The chain employs TRBV11-2 and TRBJ1-5; the D is unclear. The ends were cut back, 8 bases at V and 4 bases at J, with 12 bases in the middle. CDR1 and CDR2 (germline): SGHAT, FQNNGV. The CDR3 sequence is 13 residues long. Written as DNA, the CDR3 is TGTGCCAGCGGGCGAACGAGGAATCAGCCCCAGCATTTT. Protein product: CASGRTRNQPQHF. The full variable domain, in which reference TRBV11-2 and TRBJ1-5 provide the parts outside the CDR3, is EAGVAQSPRYKIIEKRQSVAFWCNPISGHATLYWYQQILGQGPKLLIQFQNNGVVDDSQLPKDRFSAERLKGVDSTLKIQPAKLEDSAVYLCASGRTRNQPQHFGDGTRLSIL.

V gene TRBV20-1 combines with J gene TRBJ2-7; D unclear. The CDR3 sequence is 11 residues long. Trimming took 4 bases from V and 4 from J, leaving 8 bases between them. Germline-derived CDR1 and CDR2 are DFQATT and SNEGSKA (reference sequence). The CDR3 region is CSAILDYEQYF. Written as DNA, the CDR3 is TGCAGTGCTATATTAGATTACGAGCAGTACTTC.

This clonotype was found a few times. V gene TRBV18 combines with J gene TRBJ2-5; no firm D call. V was trimmed by 4 bases and J by 2 bases, leaving 8 bases between them. Germline-derived CDR1 and CDR2 are KGHSH and LQKENI. The CDR3 consists of 13 residues. CDR3 nucleotides: TGTGCCAGCTCACTGACACTTCAAGAGACCCAGTACTTC. Protein sequence: CASSLTLQETQYF.

This sequence joins TRBV27 and TRBJ2-7; weak D call: TRBD2 (5 bases). V was clipped by 3 bases and J by 9 bases, with 18 bases between them. Germline CDR1 MNHEY, CDR2 SMNVEV (reference sequence). The CDR3 sequence is 14 residues long. The CDR3 sequence: CASSLPGSPGGQYF. For the CDR3, the DNA is TGTGCCAGCAGTTTGCCGGGATCACCTGGAGGGCAGTACTTC.

The V gene is TRBV10-3, the J gene TRBJ1-5, with D possibly matching TRBD1 (5 bases). The V gene lost 3 bases and the J gene lost 1 base, with 7 bases spanning the gap. Per the germline V gene, CDR1 is ENHRY and CDR2 is SYGVKD. The CDR3 consists of 14 residues. The CDR3 coding sequence is TGTGCCATCAGTGATTGGGGGAGCAATCAGCCCCAGCATTTT. Translating gives CAISDWGSNQPQHF.

This clonotype was observed a handful of times. The chain is built from TRBV12-3 or TRBV12-4 and TRBJ2-2; no firm D call. The V and J ends lost 7 bases and 8 bases respectively, with 14 bases between them. The CDR3 totals 13 residues. CDR3 region: CASTMTVVGELFF. In nucleotides, the CDR3 is TGTGCCAGCACCATGACTGTGGTGGGGGAGCTGTTTTTT.

This clonotype was counted a single time. V gene TRBV5-1 combines with J gene TRBJ2-3; 8 positions match TRBD1. The CDR3 covers 15 residues. Germline-derived CDR1 and CDR2 are SGHRS and YFSETQ. V lost 5 bases, J lost 10 bases, and 15 bases stayed unmatched. The CDR3 DNA reads TGCGCCAGCAGTGCAGGGGGCCCTGGCCACGGGGCGCAGTATTTT. Encoded protein: CASSAGGPGHGAQYF.

This clonotype was counted only a few times. The chain combines TRBV6-6 with TRBJ1-2; no clear D. The CDR3 is 13 amino acids. Germline CDR1 MNHNY, CDR2 SVGAGI (reference sequence). The V end was cut by 7 bases, the J end by 10 bases, with 19 bases between. Here the CDR3 DNA reads TGTGCCAGCACCCTCTCCAGATGGGTAGCCTACACCTTC. As protein: CASTLSRWVAYTF.

This rearrangement joins TRBV6-1 to TRBJ1-2; D is undetermined. V lost 7 bases and J lost 9, with 18 bases in between. There are 13 residues in the CDR3. Germline-derived CDR1 and CDR2 are MNHNS and SASEGT. The chain's CDR3 is CASTDIRLKSYTF. Here the CDR3 DNA reads TGTGCCAGCACTGATATCAGGCTGAAGAGCTACACCTTC.

This clonotype came up a few times. The rearrangement uses TRBV5-1 and TRBJ2-1, with D unresolved. Germline V CDR1 and CDR2: SGHRS, YFSETQ. There are 13 residues in the CDR3. Trimming removed 2 bases from V and 7 bases from J, with 10 bases in between. The CDR3 reads CASSLTNSNEQFF. The CDR3, as DNA: TGCGCCAGCAGCTTAACTAATTCGAATGAGCAGTTCTTC.

This chain uses TRBV7-3 with TRBJ2-1; perhaps D is TRBD1 or TRBD2 (5 bases each). The germline gives CDR1 SGHTA, CDR2 FQGTGA. Trimming took off 5 bases at V and 2 bases at J, with 13 bases between the two ends. This CDR3 comprises 15 residues. CDR3 region: CASSPGPLTYNEQFF. The DNA of the CDR3 is TGTGCCAGCAGCCCGGGACCGCTTACCTACAATGAGCAGTTCTTC. Complete variable domain (other parts from reference TRBV7-3 and TRBJ2-1): GAGVSQTPSNKVTEKGKYVELRCDPISGHTALYWYRQSLGQGPEFLIYFQGTGAADDSGLPNDRFFAVRPEGSVSTLKIQRTERGDSAVYLCASSPGPLTYNEQFFGPGTRLTVL.

This clonotype was counted a few times. The chain is built from TRBV29-1 and TRBJ2-1, with 10 bases lining up with TRBD1. The CDR3 spans 13 residues. Trimming at V came to 4 bases and at J to 9 bases, leaving 6 bases not matched to a gene. CDR1 is SQVTM, CDR2 ANQGSEA, per germline. Written as DNA, the CDR3 is TGCAGCGTTGCCGGGACAGGGGCCACTGAGCAGTTCTTC. It encodes CSVAGTGATEQFF.

This clonotype has a handful of counts. The rearrangement links TRBV5-1 to TRBJ2-3; 8 positions match TRBD2. Germline loops: CDR1 SGHRS, CDR2 YFSETQ. The trim removed 4 bases at V and 4 bases at J, leaving 11 bases unmatched. The CDR3 spans 16 residues. In nucleotides, the CDR3 is TGCGCCAGCAGCCCCCCAGGGAGCGGGAGCGCAGATACGCAGTATTTT. The encoded protein is CASSPPGSGSADTQYF.

J is TRBJ2-2 and V is TRBV12-3 or TRBV12-4, with 8 bases lining up with TRBD1. J was trimmed by 6 bases and V by 5 bases; bases with no gene match: 8. The CDR3 is 15 residues long. CDR3 in amino acids: CASSQTGGWAGELFF. The CDR3 DNA follows: TGTGCCAGCAGTCAAACAGGGGGTTGGGCCGGGGAGCTGTTTTTT.

This clonotype was recorded a few times. In nucleotides, the CDR3 is TGTGCCTGGAGTGTGGGGGGCGTCTACGAGCAGTACTTC. Its translation: CAWSVGGVYEQYF. The chain employs TRBV30 and TRBJ2-7; D is possibly TRBD1 or TRBD2 (6 bases each). The length of the CDR3 is 13 residues. V lost 0 bases and J lost 3, with 9 bases in between. Germline V gene data show CDR1 as GTSNPN and CDR2 as SVGIG (reference sequence). Filled out from reference TRBV30 and TRBJ2-7, the complete variable domain reads SQTIHQWPATLVQPVGSPLSLECTVEGTSNPNLYWYRQAAGRGLQLLFYSVGIGQISSEVPQNLSASRPQDRQFILSSKKLLLSDSGFYLCAWSVGGVYEQYFGPGTRLTVT.

The DNA of the CDR3 is TGTGCCAGCAGCCAGAGCGGACCTAAAGAGACCCAGTACTTC. Translated, it gives CASSQSGPKETQYF. The gene calls are TRBV7-3 and TRBJ2-5; D is perhaps TRBD2 (5 bases). Germline-derived CDR1 and CDR2 are SGHTA and FQGTGA. This CDR3 comprises 14 residues. V gave up 5 bases and J gave up 3 bases, with 13 bases separating them.

This clonotype was observed a few times. The chain carries TRBV4-3 and TRBJ2-7, with 8 bases fitting TRBD1. Germline V gives CDR1 LGHNA, CDR2 YSLEER. The length of the CDR3 is 17 residues. The trim removed 0 bases at V and 3 bases at J, leaving 10 bases unmatched. For the CDR3, the DNA is TGCGCCAGCAGCCAAGATGCCGGGCGGGACAGGTTCTACGAGCAGTACTTC. This translates into CASSQDAGRDRFYEQYF.

This clonotype was seen a few times. V gene TRBV20-1 combines with J gene TRBJ2-5; 7 bases are a match to TRBD2. The CDR3 is made up of 15 amino acids. After removal of 3 bases from V and 1 base from J, the junction contained 8 bases not matched to a gene. Germline V CDR1 and CDR2: DFQATT, SNEGSKA (reference sequence). The CDR3 loop is CSASSMGGAQETQYF. DNA of the CDR3: TGCAGTGCTAGTTCCATGGGAGGGGCCCAAGAGACCCAGTACTTC.

This chain uses TRBV20-1 with TRBJ2-1; D gene uncertain. The CDR3 loop spans 11 amino acids. The germline V gene encodes CDR1 DFQATT and CDR2 SNEGSKA (reference sequence). V was cut by 1 base and J by 13 bases, with 11 bases left in between. CDR3 amino acids: CSARVGRPQFF. CDR3 in DNA: TGCAGTGCTAGAGTCGGCCGCCCCCAGTTCTTC.

The J gene is TRBJ2-7, the V gene TRBV20-1, with D perhaps matching TRBD1 or TRBD2 (5 bases each). CDR3 length: 12 amino acids. The germline gives CDR1 DFQATT, CDR2 SNEGSKA (reference sequence). V dropped 6 bases and J dropped 3 bases, with 12 bases sitting between them. CDR3: CSALRDGYEQYF. CDR3 coding DNA: TGCAGTGCCCTTCGGGACGGCTACGAGCAGTACTTC.

This clonotype was picked up many times. The chain uses TRBV19 and TRBJ2-4; D gene uncertain. Germline V gene sequence: CDR1 LNHDA, CDR2 SQIVND (reference sequence). This CDR3 region has 14 residues. Trimming cost V 6 bases and J 9 bases, with 18 bases left between them. The CDR3: CASSVWAQQIIQYF. CDR3 bases: TGTGCCAGTAGCGTTTGGGCACAACAAATCATTCAGTACTTC.

This chain joins TRBV11-3 and TRBJ2-5; perhaps TRBD1 as D (6 bases). Deletions cut 4 bases from V and 10 bases from J, with 19 bases between. The germline gives CDR1 SGHNT, CDR2 YENEEA. The CDR3 has 14 amino acids. The CDR3 reads CASSSLSGAEDQYF. CDR3 bases: TGTGCCAGCAGCTCCCTTTCAGGGGCAGAGGACCAGTACTTC.

There are a few counts of this clonotype. The chain carries TRBV4-2 and TRBJ1-6, with unresolved D. There are 15 residues in the CDR3. V lost 0 bases, J lost 10 bases, and 13 bases lay in between. Germline assignment: CDR1 LGHNA and CDR2 YNFKEQ. CDR3 in amino acids: CASSQDRQRRSPLHF. The CDR3 DNA reads as TGTGCCAGCAGCCAAGATAGGCAGAGGCGATCACCCCTCCACTTT.

The gene calls are TRBV5-1 and TRBJ2-3, with 8 bases aligning to TRBD1. The CDR3 runs to 14 residues. CDR1 and CDR2 (germline): SGHRS, YFSETQ. V shed 2 bases, J shed 5 bases, and the junction held 4 bases outside the gene matches. CDR3 sequence: CASSFQGAQDTQYF. The CDR3 DNA follows: TGCGCCAGCAGCTTTCAGGGGGCACAAGATACGCAGTATTTT.

The chain recombines TRBV3-1 with TRBJ2-1; 11 bases map to TRBD1. J was trimmed by 6 bases and V by 5 bases; bases with no gene match: 9. CDR1 is LGHDT, CDR2 YNNKEL, per germline (reference sequence). CDR3 length equals 16 residues. CDR3 protein: CASSSRPGTGGNEQFF. The DNA for the CDR3 is TGTGCCAGCAGCTCAAGACCCGGGACAGGGGGCAATGAGCAGTTCTTC.

This chain connects TRBV24-1 to TRBJ2-2; 7 nucleotides align to TRBD2. Per germline, CDR1 KGHDR and CDR2 SFDVKD. V shed 4 bases, J shed 1 base, and the junction held 2 bases outside the gene matches. The length of the CDR3 is 15 residues. This CDR3 reads CATSDQRGNTGELFF. For the CDR3, the DNA is TGTGCCACCAGTGACCAGCGGGGGAACACCGGGGAGCTGTTTTTT.

This clonotype was counted only a few times. One junction end does not reproduce the germline sequence, and a read error may be involved. As DNA, the CDR3 is TGCAGTGCAAGAGAGGGGGAGAATTCACCCCTCCACTTT. It specifies CSAREGENSPLHF. The gene calls are TRBV20-1 and TRBJ1-6; TRBD1 might be the D (6 bases). From germline, CDR1 is DFQATT and CDR2 SNEGSKA (reference sequence). This CDR3 comprises 13 residues.